Sequencing of this TCR beta chain was carried out in a study of T-cell memory formation after mild COVID-19. One entry per CDR3 protein results from TCRdb running MiXCR on the 5' RACE reads. The data show 550,000 to 700,000 distinct CDR3 sequences, 18% seen once. This clonotype was recorded a few times. This receptor was taken from an adult woman who had mild COVID-19 (a few samples of this study predate the infection). Cell type and time point are not known. Sequencing was carried out using PBMCs or a T cell subset sorted from them (not recorded which).

CDR3 bases: TGTGCCAGCATTAGAATCCCTAACGAGCAGTACTTC. Translating gives CASIRIPNEQYF. The chain uses TRBV6-1 and TRBJ2-7, with no clear D. CDR1 is MNHNS and CDR2 is SASEGT in the germline V gene. The CDR3 totals 12 residues. V was trimmed by 7 bases and J by 5 bases, leaving 12 bases between them.